This passage covers 3 T cell receptor beta chains from one sample sequenced in a study of beta chain features in type 1 diabetes. Expressed TCRB transcripts were sequenced after all isolated RNA was converted to cDNA. The method was immunoSEQ multiplex PCR; TCRdb's version includes in-frame clones alone and lacks a portion of them. Altogether some 200,000 clones are present, around 9.9% being singletons, with the ten largest covering approximately 1.4%. Specimen: central memory CD4+ T cells from blood. The receptor set was obtained from a man between 18 and 29 years old in good health.

The rearrangement uses TRBV28 and TRBJ1-2; D is unclear. V lost 6 bases and J lost 5, with 13 bases in between. Germline values: CDR1 MDHEN, CDR2 SYDVKM. The CDR3 is 13 amino acids. The CDR3 DNA reads TGTGCCAGCAGGCCCGGAGGAATGTATGGCTACACCTTC. Its protein is CASRPGGMYGYTF.

The table lists this clone with many counts. The gene calls are TRBV7-2 and TRBJ2-1; tentatively, D is TRBD1 or TRBD2 (5 bases each). CDR1 is SGHTA and CDR2 is FQGNSA in the germline V gene. The V gene lost 6 bases and the J gene lost 4 bases, with 16 bases spanning the gap. The CDR3 extends over 15 amino acids. The DNA of the CDR3 is TGTGCCAGCAGTTTCGGGGCTACCCCGTACAATGAGCAGTTCTTC. It yields the protein CASSFGATPYNEQFF.

The chain is built from TRBV7-2 and TRBJ2-7; 8 bases are a match to TRBD2. Germline loops: CDR1 SGHTA, CDR2 FQGNSA. V trimming: 4 bases; J trimming: 2 bases; junction bases outside the gene matches: 4. The CDR3 is made up of 14 amino acids. The CDR3 coding sequence is TGTGCCAGCAGCTCCGGGAGGGGGGCCTACGAGCAGTACTTC. Translating gives CASSSGRGAYEQYF.